One sample yielded the 14 T cell receptor beta chains listed below, sequenced in a study of CD8 T cells in ankylosing spondylitis. TCRdb redid the calling of the 5' RACE reads with MiXCR, one entry per CDR3 protein. The sample shows around 10,000 distinct CDR3 sequences, about 6% of them seen only once. Input material: blood, either unsorted or a sorted T cell fraction (not recorded which). Source of these receptors: a female donor with ankylosing spondylitis or in good health (not recorded which).

By frequency in the sample, this clonotype is medium-sized (0.01 to 0.1%). This chain joins TRBV9 and TRBJ1-6; 9 nucleotides align to TRBD1. V was pared by 3 bases and J by 9 bases, with 4 bases of the junction left unmatched. The CDR3 contains 14 residues. The germline CDR1 and CDR2 sequences are SGDLS and YYNGEE. Written as DNA, the CDR3 is TGTGCCAGCAGCGGTACAGGGGGCTTTTCACCCCTCCACTTT. This gives the protein CASSGTGGFSPLHF.

Sample share makes this clonotype medium-sized. The V gene is TRBV9, the J gene TRBJ2-2; D unclear. V gave up 4 bases and J gave up 7 bases, with 14 bases separating them. The germline CDR1 and CDR2 sequences are SGDLS and YYNGEE. This CDR3 contains 14 residues. This chain's CDR3 is CASSNGPVSGELFF. The CDR3 bases are TGTGCCAGCAGCAACGGCCCTGTCAGCGGGGAGCTGTTTTTT.

There are many counts of this clonotype. The chain uses TRBV9 and TRBJ2-7; 8 nucleotides line up with TRBD1. Per germline, CDR1 SGDLS and CDR2 YYNGEE. Trimming at V came to 0 bases and at J to 2 bases, leaving 4 bases not matched to a gene. The CDR3 extends over 15 amino acids. Here the CDR3 DNA reads TGTGCCAGCAGCGTAGGTGGACAGGGTACCTACGAGCAGTACTTC. This sequence encodes CASSVGGQGTYEQYF.

The chain recombines TRBV5-1 with TRBJ2-1, with D uncertain. The CDR3 has 13 amino acids. V gave up 0 bases and J gave up 9 bases, with 10 bases separating them. CDR1 is SGHRS and CDR2 is YFSETQ in the germline V gene. In nucleotides, the CDR3 is TGCGCCAGCAGCTTGGCTTTGGGCTCTGAGCAGTTCTTC. This translates into CASSLALGSEQFF.

The sample holds many counts of this clonotype. This chain joins TRBV9 and TRBJ2-7; 9 bases line up with TRBD1. Unmatched junction bases numbered 4, after V lost 0 bases and J lost 3 bases. The CDR3 covers 15 residues. CDR1 and CDR2 from the germline V gene are SGDLS and YYNGEE. The CDR3 DNA is TGTGCCAGCAGCGTAGGACAGGGGGGCGGCTACGAGCAGTACTTC. Its translation: CASSVGQGGGYEQYF.

This chain connects TRBV9 to TRBJ2-1, with 13 bases identical to TRBD2. The CDR3 extends over 17 amino acids. The junction had 4 bases not matched to a gene; V was cut back by 0 bases and J by 4 bases. Per the germline V gene, CDR1 is SGDLS and CDR2 is YYNGEE. DNA for the CDR3: TGTGCCAGCAGCGTAGGGAGGACTAGCGGGGGATACAATGAGCAGTTCTTC. This codes for CASSVGRTSGGYNEQFF.

This clonotype was found many times. V and J are TRBV9 and TRBJ1-6; D is ambiguous. CDR3 size: 14 residues. Germline-derived CDR1 and CDR2 are SGDLS and YYNGEE. Trimming removed 2 bases from V and 7 bases from J, with 10 bases in between. CDR3 DNA: TGTGCCAGCAGCGTTCAACAGCTGAATTCACCCCTCCACTTT. Encoded protein: CASSVQQLNSPLHF. The full variable domain, its missing parts supplied by reference TRBV9 and TRBJ1-6, is DSGVTQTPKHLITATGQRVTLRCSPRSGDLSVYWYQQSLDQGLQFLIQYYNGEERAKGNILERFSAQQFPDLHSELNLSSLELGDSALYFCASSVQQLNSPLHFGNGTRLTVT.

This clonotype has a count of ten or more. CDR3 bases: TGTGCCAGCAGCGAGGGGACTAGCGGGAGGATCCAAGAGACCCAGTACTTC. This sequence encodes CASSEGTSGRIQETQYF. V and J are TRBV9 and TRBJ2-5; 15 nucleotides match TRBD2. CDR1 is SGDLS, CDR2 YYNGEE, per germline. There are 17 residues in the CDR3. The junction had 4 bases not matched to a gene; V was cut back by 3 bases and J by 1 base.

This clonotype is classed as medium-sized (0.01 to 0.1%). This rearrangement joins TRBV29-1 to TRBJ2-1; D not resolved. V was trimmed by 3 bases and J by 10 bases, leaving 19 bases between them. In germline, CDR1 is SQVTM, CDR2 ANQGSEA. This CDR3 contains 14 residues. This CDR3 reads CSVDNPPMPVEQFF. The CDR3 region has the DNA TGCAGCGTTGACAACCCCCCGATGCCGGTGGAGCAGTTCTTC.

This clonotype was detected a few times. The chain links TRBV9 to TRBJ1-2, with D unresolved. The V gene's germline CDR1 is SGDLS and CDR2 YYNGEE. Trimming left V 6 bases short and J 6 bases short, with 12 bases between. CDR3 length equals 12 residues. In DNA, the CDR3 is TGTGCCAGCAACTCAAGAACAGATGGCTACACCTTC. This codes for CASNSRTDGYTF.

This clonotype has ten or more counts. The chain carries TRBV9 and TRBJ1-1; TRBD1 matches 9 bases. The J segment lost 3 bases and the V segment lost 4 bases, leaving 1 base of the junction unmatched. Germline V gene lookup returns CDR1 SGDLS and CDR2 YYNGEE. There are 13 residues in the CDR3. CDR3 bases: TGTGCCAGCAGCACAGGGGGCTACACTGAAGCTTTCTTT. Its protein is CASSTGGYTEAFF. The full variable domain, in which reference TRBV9 and TRBJ1-1 provide the parts outside the CDR3, is DSGVTQTPKHLITATGQRVTLRCSPRSGDLSVYWYQQSLDQGLQFLIQYYNGEERAKGNILERFSAQQFPDLHSELNLSSLELGDSALYFCASSTGGYTEAFFGQGTRLTVV.

A note on this clonotype: A much larger clone differs by one base, so this may be a read error. This CDR3 is missing its conserved last phenylalanine or tryptophan, likely due to a read error. The V gene is TRBV9, the J gene TRBJ2-5; no clear D gene. The CDR3 has 16 amino acids. Germline V gives CDR1 SGDLS, CDR2 YYNGEE. V lost 3 bases and J lost 5, with 20 bases in between. CDR3 in amino acids: CASSELSQTLGETQYL. The CDR3 coding sequence is TGTGCCAGCAGCGAGCTCTCGCAAACCCTCGGGGAGACCCAGTACCTC.

This clonotype was counted ten times or more. The V call is TRBV9, the J call TRBJ2-1, with D tentatively TRBD2 (5 bases). The CDR3 is 15 residues long. Trimming took 3 bases from V and 5 from J, leaving 15 bases between them. Germline assignment: CDR1 SGDLS and CDR2 YYNGEE. DNA of the CDR3: TGTGCCAGCAGCGCCTCGCGAGGAGGCGACAATGAGCAGTTCTTC. It is translated as CASSASRGGDNEQFF.

By proportion, this clonotype is medium-sized. The V call is TRBV9, the J call TRBJ2-1, with 12 bases lining up with TRBD2. The germline V gene has CDR1 SGDLS and CDR2 YYNGEE. V shed 3 bases, J shed 6 bases, and the junction held 4 bases outside the gene matches. The CDR3 is 15 amino acids. The CDR3 nucleotides read TGTGCCAGCAGCGACGGGACTAGCGGGCCCAATGAGCAGTTCTTC. This encodes CASSDGTSGPNEQFF.